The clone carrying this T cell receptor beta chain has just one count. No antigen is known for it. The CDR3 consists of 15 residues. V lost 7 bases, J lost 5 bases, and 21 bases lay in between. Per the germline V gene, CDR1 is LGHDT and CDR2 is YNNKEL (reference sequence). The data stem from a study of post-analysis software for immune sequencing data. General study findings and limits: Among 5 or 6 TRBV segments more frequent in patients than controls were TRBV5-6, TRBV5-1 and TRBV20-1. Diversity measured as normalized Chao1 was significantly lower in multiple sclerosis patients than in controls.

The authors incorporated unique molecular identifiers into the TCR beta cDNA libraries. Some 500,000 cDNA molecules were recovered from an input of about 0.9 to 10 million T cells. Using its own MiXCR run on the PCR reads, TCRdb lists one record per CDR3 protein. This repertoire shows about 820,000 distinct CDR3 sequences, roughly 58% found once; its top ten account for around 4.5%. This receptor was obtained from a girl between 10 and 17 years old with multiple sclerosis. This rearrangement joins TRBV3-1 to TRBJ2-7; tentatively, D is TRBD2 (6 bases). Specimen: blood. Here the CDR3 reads CASNLSQTSLNEQYF. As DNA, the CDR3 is TGTGCCAGCAACCTTAGCCAGACTAGTCTGAACGAGCAGTACTTC.